A single T cell receptor (beta chain) is shown here with its context. The data stem from a study of tumor-infiltrating lymphocytes in primary liver carcinoma. From approximately 490 ng total RNA, TCR beta cDNA was generated with a primer in the constant region. Each TCR beta library was derived from three nested multiplex PCR rounds that employed slightly modified ARM-PCR. The two initial PCR rounds, about 9 cycles each, used TRBV1-TRBV30 forward and C-beta reverse primers. Each CDR3 protein gets one entry after TCRdb re-called the multiplex PCR reads with MiXCR. The table lists some 43,000 distinct CDR3 sequences, 55% to 75% of them singletons. CDR1 and CDR2 from the germline V gene are ENHRY and SYGVKD. CDR3 length: 13 amino acids. Germline trimming cut 4 bases from V and 8 bases from J; bases unmatched to any gene: 7. Co-extracting RNA and DNA was done with about 17-31 mg of unsorted bulk tissue as input. Chronic HBV infection, which was untreated, was present in the patients. All tumor specimens exceeded 75% viable tumor cells.

The sequencing input was liver tumor tissue from sampling region 5. Described subset: tumor region T5, tumor centre. The sequence derives from a man aged 40-49 years with primary liver carcinoma and hepatitis B virus infection. V and J are TRBV10-3 and TRBJ1-2; the match to TRBD1 covers 7 bases. The DNA for the CDR3 is TGTGCCATCAGTGGTGGGACAGCTAAAGGCTACACCTTC. Its protein is CAISGGTAKGYTF.